This TCR beta chain was sequenced for a study of blood T cells in healthy people across ages. No fewer than 5.5 micrograms of total RNA were isolated from every sample. PCR was performed a second time for about 7 to 12 cycles using a sample-barcoded 5' primer and a J-beta primer mix. The template-switch adaptor, which had 12 random nucleotides, put a tag on each cDNA molecule. Samples each returned at least 2.5 million CDR3-containing paired-end reads. A single record per CDR3 protein comes from TCRdb applying MiXCR to the 5' RACE reads. The sample holds fewer than 800,000 distinct CDR3 sequences, approximately 21% seen once. Study-level points and caveats: Age showed a roughly linear inverse relationship with TCR beta diversity per million T cells.

The germline CDR1 and CDR2 sequences are SGHDT and YYEEEE. CDR3 length equals 13 residues. Concerning this clonotype: Its antigen is unknown.

The chain recombines TRBV5-6 with TRBJ2-5; 7 bases fit TRBD2. The closer fit of TRBJ2-1 to the DNA end suggests the J call may be wrong. The receptor comes from a man between 65 and 85 years old in good health. The specimen sequenced was blood. DNA of the CDR3: TGTGCCAGCAGCTTAGCGGGACTGTATGAGCAGTTCTTC. Protein: CASSLAGLYEQFF.